A single T cell receptor (beta chain) is shown here with its context. These data belong to a study of blood T cells in healthy people across ages. Primed by a sample-barcoded 5' primer and a J-beta primer mix, a second PCR proceeded for about 6 to 12 cycles. TCRdb reprocessed the 5' RACE reads with MiXCR, giving one entry per CDR3 protein. Of 2 million or so distinct CDR3 sequences listed, just under 50% are singletons. It was roughly 10 milliliters of peripheral blood that were drawn from each donor. Extraction of total RNA produced a minimum of 5 micrograms from each sample. The sequenced sample consisted of blood. The source is a woman between 35 and 50 years old in good health.

CDR3 in DNA: TGTGCCAGCAGTCGGCCGCTGGGGGCCCAGTACTTC. Protein product: CASSRPLGAQYF. This chain uses TRBV25-1 with TRBJ2-7; D is possibly TRBD1 (6 bases). The V end lost 5 bases, the J end lost 10 bases, and 15 bases lay between the germline ends. There are 12 residues in the CDR3. Germline lookup yields CDR1 MGHDK and CDR2 SYGVNS.